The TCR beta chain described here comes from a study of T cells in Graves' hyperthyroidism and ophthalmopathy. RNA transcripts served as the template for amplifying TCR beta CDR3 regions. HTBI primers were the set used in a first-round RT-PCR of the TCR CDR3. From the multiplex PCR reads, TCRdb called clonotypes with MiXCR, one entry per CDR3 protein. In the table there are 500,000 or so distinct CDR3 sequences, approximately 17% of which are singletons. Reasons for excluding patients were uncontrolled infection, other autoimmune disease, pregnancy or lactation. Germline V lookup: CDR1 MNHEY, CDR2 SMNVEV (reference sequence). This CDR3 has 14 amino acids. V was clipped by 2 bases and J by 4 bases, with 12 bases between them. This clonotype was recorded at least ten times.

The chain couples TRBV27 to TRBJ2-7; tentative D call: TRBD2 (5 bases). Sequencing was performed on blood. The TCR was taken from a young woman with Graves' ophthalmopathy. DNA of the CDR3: TGTGCCAGCAGTTTAATGGGTGGCGGGTACGAGCAGTACTTC. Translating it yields CASSLMGGGYEQYF.